These 30 T cell receptor delta chains share one sample of origin, sequenced in a study of Vδ1+ human thymocytes. RNA was extracted from the cells and then reverse transcribed. CDR3 amplicons came from multiplex PCR with pooled V-gene forward and constant-region reverse primers. TCRdb ran CATT on the multiplex PCR reads. The sample holds 45,000 to 75,000 delta-chain clones, around 16% seen once. Broader study findings: Highly polyclonal TRG and TRD repertoires with Gaussian CDR3 length distributions appeared in thymus.

No antigens are known for them. The sequencing input was Vdelta1+ gamma-delta thymocytes from the thymus. Stated subset: FACS-sorted CD3+ TCRalphabeta- TCRVdelta1+ TCRVdelta2- thymocytes. These receptors were taken from a girl in the first two years of life who had congenital heart surgery.

The rearrangement uses TRDV1 and TRDJ1, with 8 bases lining up with TRDD3. V trimming: 3 bases; J trimming: 2 bases; junction bases outside the gene matches: 14. The CDR3 contains 18 residues. CDR1 and CDR2 (germline): TSWWSYY, QGS. The CDR3, as DNA: TGTGCTCTTGGGGATTTTCCGGGCGCGACTGGGGGTACCGATAAACTCATCTTT. Translating it yields CALGDFPGATGGTDKLIF.

V is TRDV1 and J is TRDJ1; 9 bases are shared with TRDD3. The CDR3 extends over 18 amino acids. Germline V lookup: CDR1 TSWWSYY, CDR2 QGS. With V trimmed by 1 base and J by 3 bases, 12 bases remained unmatched. CDR3 bases: TGTGCTCTTGGGGAACCTACGAGGGGGGATACTAGCGCCGATAAACTCATCTTT. This codes for CALGEPTRGDTSADKLIF.

This sequence joins TRDV1 and TRDJ1, with D uncertain. This CDR3 has 19 residues. Trimming removed 1 base from V and 2 bases from J, with 23 bases in between. Per germline, CDR1 TSWWSYY and CDR2 QGS. The CDR3 DNA reads as TGTGCTCTTGGGGAACCCCCTGTCCCTCCCGGAAGGGGTACCGATAAACTCATCTTT. Protein product: CALGEPPVPPGRGTDKLIF.

This sequence joins TRDV1 and TRDJ1; tentatively, D is TRDD2 or TRDD3 (5 bases each). The CDR3 has 18 residues. Germline CDR1 is TSWWSYY and CDR2 is QGS. Trimming shortened V by 4 bases and J by 2 bases, and 23 bases separated the two germline ends. CDR3 nucleotide sequence: TGTGCTCTTGGGGGACGGTGGCGCCTTCTTGGGGAGACCGATAAACTCATCTTT. This sequence encodes CALGGRWRLLGETDKLIF.

The genes are TRDV1 and TRDJ1, with D possibly being TRDD2 or TRDD3 (5 bases each). CDR1 and CDR2 (germline): TSWWSYY, QGS. This CDR3 contains 25 residues. V was trimmed by 4 bases and J by 0 bases, leaving 42 bases between them. The CDR3 coding sequence is TGTGCTCTTGGGGGAGCCTACCGAGGGGACCTACGTAGCTCGGCAAGAGATAAATACACCGATAAACTCATCTTT. Translated: CALGGAYRGDLRSSARDKYTDKLIF.

The chain couples TRDV1 to TRDJ1; possibly TRDD3 for D (6 bases). Per the germline V gene, CDR1 is TSWWSYY and CDR2 is QGS. The CDR3 is made up of 20 amino acids. Between the trimmed V and J ends, which lost 5 bases and 1 base, there was a span of 29 bases. CDR3 DNA sequence: TGTGCTCTTGGGATATCAGCACGGGGCGAGGATACACCCTCCACCGATAAACTCATCTTT. This translates into CALGISARGEDTPSTDKLIF.

The chain uses TRDV1 and TRDJ1, with a tentative D call TRDD3 (6 bases). CDR3 length: 18 amino acids. Trimming pared 4 bases from V and 3 bases from J, leaving 24 bases between. Germline V gene data show CDR1 as TSWWSYY and CDR2 as QGS. The CDR3 coding sequence is TGTGCTCTTGGGGTCCCCGGGACCCTACTAGGGGGACCCGATAAACTCATCTTT. This encodes CALGVPGTLLGGPDKLIF.

The sample holds a few counts of this clone. The gene calls are TRDV1 and TRDJ1, with 13 bases identical to TRDD3. Losses at the gene ends were 3 bases for V and 2 bases for J; bases not matched to a gene: 9. The CDR3 extends over 18 amino acids. The V gene's germline CDR1 is TSWWSYY and CDR2 QGS. CDR3 loop: CALGDSPTGGYATDKLIF. In DNA, the CDR3 is TGTGCTCTTGGGGACTCTCCCACTGGGGGATACGCGACCGATAAACTCATCTTT.

This clone has only a few counts. The chain employs TRDV1 and TRDJ1; 9 bases are a match to TRDD2. In germline, CDR1 is TSWWSYY, CDR2 QGS. V lost 5 bases, J lost 1 base, and 23 bases stayed unmatched. This CDR3 comprises 21 residues. CDR3 protein: CALGTSFLRSWGEDGTDKLIF. For the CDR3, the DNA is TGTGCTCTTGGGACCTCCTTCCTACGTAGCTGGGGGGAGGACGGCACCGATAAACTCATCTTT.

V usage is TRDV1 and J usage is TRDJ1; 13 bases align to TRDD3. With V trimmed by 5 bases and J by 4 bases, 13 bases remained unmatched. This CDR3 has 18 residues. In germline, CDR1 is TSWWSYY, CDR2 QGS. The CDR3 loop reads CALGKKLLGDTVGDKLIF. As DNA, the CDR3 is TGTGCTCTTGGGAAAAAACTACTGGGGGATACGGTGGGCGATAAACTCATCTTT.

This clone turned up a few times. This sequence joins TRDV1 and TRDJ1, with D unclear. V was shortened by 3 bases and J by 0 bases, with 11 bases between the two germline ends. Germline values: CDR1 TSWWSYY, CDR2 QGS. The CDR3 is made up of 15 amino acids. CDR3 sequence (DNA): TGTGCTCTTGGGGACAGGGCTGATCACACCGATAAACTCATCTTT. Amino acid sequence: CALGDRADHTDKLIF.

The rearrangement uses TRDV2 and TRDJ1; D may be TRDD3 (5 bases). The ends were cut back, 1 base at V and 0 bases at J, with 23 bases in the middle. The germline CDR1 and CDR2 sequences are GEAIGNYY and EKD. The CDR3 extends over 19 amino acids. CDR3 DNA: TGTGCCTGTGACACGAGACCCGGGGAACCGTACGGGTACACCGATAAACTCATCTTT. Amino acids: CACDTRPGEPYGYTDKLIF.

Concerning this clone itself: The germline gene is not matched at one end of the junction; a read error may be the cause. At the DNA level, this CDR3 is encoded by other sequences in the same sample as well. The chain recombines TRAV29/DV5 with TRDJ1, with TRDD3 matching over 7 bases. Germline lookup yields CDR1 NSMFDY and CDR2 ISSIKDK. The CDR3 totals 23 residues. CDR3 loop: CAARLRPSSWLYWGLLYTDKLIF. CDR3 DNA sequence: TGTGCCGCAAGGTTAAGGCCTTCTAGTTGGCTTTACTGGGGACTCCTCTACACCGATAAACTCATCTTT.

This chain connects TRDV1 to TRDJ1, with D possibly called TRDD2 or TRDD3 (8 bases each). The CDR3 has 19 amino acids. Trimming removed 3 bases from V and 0 bases from J, with 23 bases in between. Per germline, CDR1 TSWWSYY and CDR2 QGS. The chain's CDR3 is CALGDAFTGGLPNTDKLIF. In DNA, the CDR3 is TGTGCTCTTGGGGACGCCTTTACTGGGGGCCTTCCTAACACCGATAAACTCATCTTT.

The chain employs TRDV1 and TRDJ1, with 8 bases lining up with TRDD3. Unmatched junction bases numbered 8, after V lost 11 bases and J lost 0 bases. CDR3 length: 14 amino acids. In germline, CDR1 is TSWWSYY, CDR2 QGS. The CDR3 nucleotides are TGTGCTTGTGGCTGGGGGAGAAACACCGATAAACTCATCTTT. This translates into CACGWGRNTDKLIF.

The genes are TRDV1 and TRDJ1; weak D call: TRDD2 (7 bases). V was shortened by 0 bases and J by 0 bases, with 41 bases between the two germline ends. Per germline, CDR1 TSWWSYY and CDR2 QGS. The CDR3 is made up of 26 amino acids. This CDR3 is CALGELMHLLDLPSLLGLPYTDKLIF. The CDR3 DNA reads TGTGCTCTTGGGGAACTTATGCATCTACTCGACCTTCCTTCGCTACTGGGCCTTCCGTACACCGATAAACTCATCTTT.

The chain links TRDV2 to TRDJ1, with 12 bases fitting TRDD3. Looked up from germline, CDR1 is GEAIGNYY and CDR2 is EKD. This CDR3 has 15 residues. J was trimmed by 4 bases and V by 9 bases; bases with no gene match: 11. DNA of the CDR3: TGTGCCCTGAGACTGGGGGATACTTCCATCGATAAACTCATCTTT. Translation: CALRLGDTSIDKLIF.

Only a few counts were recorded for this clone. The chain links TRDV1 to TRDJ1, with TRDD3 matching 13 bases. Germline assignment: CDR1 TSWWSYY and CDR2 QGS. Trimming removed 0 bases from V and 2 bases from J; junction bases left unmatched: 9. The CDR3 covers 19 residues. The DNA of the CDR3 is TGTGCTCTTGGGGAACTCTCGACTGGGGGATACGCGGAAACCGATAAACTCATCTTT. This codes for CALGELSTGGYAETDKLIF.

The chain carries TRDV1 and TRDJ1, with TRDD3 matching 7 bases. This CDR3 is 22 amino acids long. V shed 2 bases and J 0 bases; nucleotides not matched to a gene: 24. Germline lookup yields CDR1 TSWWSYY and CDR2 QGS. The CDR3 protein is CALGEVGPPKCTGDNYTDKLIF. The CDR3, as DNA: TGTGCTCTTGGGGAAGTAGGACCTCCAAAGTGTACTGGGGATAATTACACCGATAAACTCATCTTT.

This clone appeared a few times. The chain links TRDV1 to TRDJ1, with 7 bases that match TRDD3. There are 19 residues in the CDR3. The J segment lost 0 bases and the V segment lost 1 base, leaving 14 bases of the junction unmatched. Germline V gene sequence: CDR1 TSWWSYY, CDR2 QGS. The CDR3 region has the DNA TGTGCTCTTGGGGAACCTGGATTCGGGGGGATCCAGTACACCGATAAACTCATCTTT. Translation: CALGEPGFGGIQYTDKLIF.

Comment on this clone: A much more abundant neighbour one base away suggests this may be a read error. The chain combines TRDV2 with TRDJ1, with D unresolved. The CDR3 has 10 residues. Per the germline V gene, CDR1 is GEAIGNYY and CDR2 is EKD. The CDR3 region is CAMGTAKLIF. CDR3 nucleotide sequence: TGTGCTATGGGAACCGCTAAACTCATCTTT.

The V call is TRDV1, the J call TRDJ1, with 11 positions matching TRDD3. Unmatched junction bases numbered 32, after V lost 5 bases and J lost 0 bases. This CDR3 comprises 25 residues. Germline V gene data show CDR1 as TSWWSYY and CDR2 as QGS. CDR3 nucleotides: TGTGCTCTTGGGTCGCAAATTTCGTCCGTCTCAGGAGGTGGGGGATACGCGAGGTACACCGATAAACTCATCTTT. Its protein product is CALGSQISSVSGGGGYARYTDKLIF.

The V and J genes are TRDV1 and TRDJ1; 12 nucleotides match TRDD3. The CDR3 totals 18 residues. Germline V gene data show CDR1 as TSWWSYY and CDR2 as QGS. V dropped 5 bases and J dropped 7; count of bases not matched to a gene: 17. This CDR3 is CALGSRPSLLGDTVKLIF. Written as DNA, the CDR3 is TGTGCTCTTGGGAGCCGCCCTTCTCTACTGGGGGATACAGTTAAACTCATCTTT.

The rearrangement joins TRDV1 to TRDJ1; a possible D gene is TRDD3 (6 bases). Trimming cost V 7 bases and J 3 bases, with 24 bases left between them. Looked up from germline, CDR1 is TSWWSYY and CDR2 is QGS. This CDR3 is built from 17 residues. DNA of the CDR3: TGTGCTCTTGCCCCATTCCCCGGGGGACGGTTTGCCGATAAACTCATCTTT. Translated, it gives CALAPFPGGRFADKLIF.

V and J are TRDV1 and TRDJ1; 8 bases line up with TRDD2. After removal of 3 bases from V and 1 base from J, the junction contained 25 bases not matched to a gene. There are 22 residues in the CDR3. The V gene's germline CDR1 is TSWWSYY and CDR2 QGS. The CDR3, as DNA: TGTGCTCTTGGGGAGCGGGAGGCCCTGGCCTTCCTATGGGGTGGGAGCACCGATAAACTCATCTTT. Protein product: CALGEREALAFLWGGSTDKLIF.

V is TRDV1 and J is TRDJ1; TRDD3 matches 9 bases. Per germline, CDR1 TSWWSYY and CDR2 QGS. Unmatched junction bases numbered 31, after V lost 5 bases and J lost 3 bases. The CDR3 runs 23 residues. This chain's CDR3 is CALGTSRPPSKYTGGPIPDKLIF. Written as DNA, the CDR3 is TGTGCTCTTGGGACGTCCCGGCCTCCTTCCAAATATACTGGGGGACCCATACCCGATAAACTCATCTTT.

This clone was detected a few times. The rearrangement uses TRDV1 and TRDJ1; weak D call: TRDD2 (5 bases). Germline V gene sequence: CDR1 TSWWSYY, CDR2 QGS. CDR3 length equals 20 residues. Trimming left V 5 bases short and J 0 bases short, with 28 bases between. The CDR3 region is CALGKGPTWPLSLNTDKLIF. CDR3 DNA: TGTGCTCTTGGGAAGGGCCCTACGTGGCCATTATCCCTCAACACCGATAAACTCATCTTT.

This clone was counted between two and nine times. The chain couples TRDV1 to TRDJ1; 8 bases match TRDD3. This CDR3 has 17 residues. The junction had 20 bases not matched to a gene; V was cut back by 5 bases and J by 9 bases. Germline V gene sequence: CDR1 TSWWSYY, CDR2 QGS. The CDR3 loop reads CALGNPTIHGDTEELIF. The CDR3 nucleotides are TGTGCTCTTGGGAACCCAACTATTCACGGGGATACTGAAGAACTCATCTTT.

This clone was recorded a few times. The J gene is TRDJ1, the V gene TRDV1; TRDD3 aligns across 9 bases. This CDR3 region has 22 residues. Trimming removed 2 bases from V and 0 bases from J; junction bases left unmatched: 22. Germline V gene data show CDR1 as TSWWSYY and CDR2 as QGS. The CDR3 reads CALGEFLYCNSLGDKYTDKLIF. The CDR3 region has the DNA TGTGCTCTTGGGGAATTCCTATATTGCAATAGTTTGGGGGATAAGTACACCGATAAACTCATCTTT.

The chain combines TRDV3 with TRDJ3; D perhaps matches TRDD2 (6 bases). The V gene lost 5 bases and the J gene lost 0 bases, with 23 bases spanning the gap. This CDR3 has 19 amino acids. CDR1 TVYSNPD and CDR2 GDNSRS come from the germline V gene (reference sequence). In DNA form, the CDR3 reads TGTGCCAGACTTCCTTGGCCACTAACTAGCTCCTGGGACACCCGACAGATGTTTTTC. Protein sequence: CARLPWPLTSSWDTRQMFF.